This TCR beta chain derives from a study of blood T cell repertoires in COVID-19. Study in general: Some COVID-19 samples were acute and others convalescent; all came from the United States, Italy and Spain.

Authors' processing steps: The assay estimated nucleated cells by amplifying reference gene primers. Sequenced by immunoSEQ multiplex PCR; TCRdb stores in-frame clones only, minus some. Clone size and the V and J calls come from that table; the DNA yielded D and trimming. The sample includes roughly 430,000 clones, approximately 91% of them seen just once. Cohort allocation depended upon clinical history that participants reported. This receptor was taken from a woman between 40 and 55 years old with acute COVID-19. The sequencing input was PBMCs or T cells enriched from blood (not recorded which).

The CDR3 bases are TGTGCCTGGAGGTGGGACAGGGGCGCCTATGGCTACACCTTC. It yields the protein CAWRWDRGAYGYTF. The rearrangement uses TRBV30 and TRBJ1-2, with 10 bases fitting TRBD1. Germline V gene sequence: CDR1 GTSNPN, CDR2 SVGIG (reference sequence). This CDR3 has 14 amino acids. The junction had 5 bases not matched to a gene; V was cut back by 3 bases and J by 4 bases.